The entry below describes one T cell receptor beta chain. Its target is not known. The study ran its PCR with 60 Vbeta and 13 Jbeta primers. Sequencing was performed with immunoSEQ multiplex PCR; in TCRdb, only in-frame clones are kept and a portion is missing. The data show over 150,000 clones, with over 65% seen just once and about 1.5% held by the top ten. Looked up from germline, CDR1 is MNHNS and CDR2 is SASEGT. V was clipped by 6 bases and J by 0 bases, with 10 bases between them. The CDR3 runs to 14 residues. The sample belongs to a study of cytomegalovirus exposure and HLA in healthy donors. At the level of the study: In an earlier analysis, 117 million unique TCR beta sequences were found from some 180 million T cells.

Overall study findings and caveats: As a later analysis showed, a missense DCLRE1C variant was linked to trimming of TCR beta V- and J-genes.

Nominally healthy donors were sampled, though unrecorded immune exposures were likely. V gene TRBV6-1 combines with J gene TRBJ2-3; maybe TRBD2 (6 bases). Sample: PBMCs. The clonotype was recovered from a woman aged 25 to 39 in good health and CMV-seropositive. CDR3 in amino acids: CASRRDLSTDTQYF. CDR3 nucleotides: TGTGCCAGCAGGCGGGACTTGAGCACAGATACGCAGTATTTT.